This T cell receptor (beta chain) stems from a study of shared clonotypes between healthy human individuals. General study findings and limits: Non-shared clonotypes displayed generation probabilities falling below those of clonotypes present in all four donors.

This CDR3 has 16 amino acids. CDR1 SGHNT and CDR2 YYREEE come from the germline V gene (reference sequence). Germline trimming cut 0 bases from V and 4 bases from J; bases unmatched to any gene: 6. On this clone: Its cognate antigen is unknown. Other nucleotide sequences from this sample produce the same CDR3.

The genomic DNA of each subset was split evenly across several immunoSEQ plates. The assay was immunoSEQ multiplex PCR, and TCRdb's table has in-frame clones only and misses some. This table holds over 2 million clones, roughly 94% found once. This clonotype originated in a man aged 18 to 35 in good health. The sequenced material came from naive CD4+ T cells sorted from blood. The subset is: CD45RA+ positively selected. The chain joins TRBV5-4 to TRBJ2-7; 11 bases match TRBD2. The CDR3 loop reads CASSLGTSGSSYEQYF. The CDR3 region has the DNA TGTGCCAGCAGCTTGGGAACTAGCGGGAGTAGTTACGAGCAGTACTTC. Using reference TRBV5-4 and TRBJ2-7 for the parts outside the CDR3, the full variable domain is ETGVTQSPTHLIKTRGQQVTLRCSSQSGHNTVSWYQQALGQGPQFIFQYYREEENGRGNFPPRFSGLQFPNYSSELNVNALELDDSALYLCASSLGTSGSSYEQYFGPGTRLTVT.